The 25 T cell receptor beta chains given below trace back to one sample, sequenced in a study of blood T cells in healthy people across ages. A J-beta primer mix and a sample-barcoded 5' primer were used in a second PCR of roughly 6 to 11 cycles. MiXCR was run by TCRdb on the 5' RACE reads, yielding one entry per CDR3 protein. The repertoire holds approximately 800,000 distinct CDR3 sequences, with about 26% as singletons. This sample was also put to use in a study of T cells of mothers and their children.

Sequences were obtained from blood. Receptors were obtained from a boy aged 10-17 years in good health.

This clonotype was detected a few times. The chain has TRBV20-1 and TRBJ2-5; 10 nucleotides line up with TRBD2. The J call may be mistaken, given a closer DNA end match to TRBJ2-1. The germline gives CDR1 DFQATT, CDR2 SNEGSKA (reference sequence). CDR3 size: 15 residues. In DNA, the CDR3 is TGCAGTGCTACACGTCTAGCGGGGGCCAACAATGAGCAGTTCTTC. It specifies CSATRLAGANNEQFF.

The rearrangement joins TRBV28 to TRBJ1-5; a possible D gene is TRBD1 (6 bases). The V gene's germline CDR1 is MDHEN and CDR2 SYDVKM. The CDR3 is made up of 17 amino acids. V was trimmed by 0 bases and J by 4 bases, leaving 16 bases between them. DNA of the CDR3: TGTGCCAGCAGTTTATGGGAGGGGAGGGGGAGTAATCAGCCCCAGCATTTT. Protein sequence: CASSLWEGRGSNQPQHF.

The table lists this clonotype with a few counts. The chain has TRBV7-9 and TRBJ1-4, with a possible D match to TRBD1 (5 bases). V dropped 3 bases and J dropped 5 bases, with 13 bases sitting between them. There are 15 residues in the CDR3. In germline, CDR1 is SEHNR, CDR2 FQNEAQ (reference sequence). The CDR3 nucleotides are TGTGCCAGCAGCTTCTCCCTAAGGGGAAATGAAAAACTGTTTTTT. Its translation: CASSFSLRGNEKLFF.

CDR3 in DNA: TGTGCCAGTAGTATTCTCAGCCGGGACAGCTATGGCTACACCTTC. Amino acids: CASSILSRDSYGYTF. The rearrangement uses TRBV19 and TRBJ1-2, with 7 bases that match TRBD1. The J segment lost 4 bases and the V segment lost 3 bases, leaving 8 bases of the junction unmatched. Germline lookup yields CDR1 LNHDA and CDR2 SQIVND (reference sequence). This CDR3 has 15 residues.

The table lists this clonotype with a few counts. The CDR3 sequence is CSVEPWGTGNTEAFF. The CDR3 DNA sequence: TGCAGCGTTGAACCCTGGGGGACAGGGAACACTGAAGCTTTCTTT. This chain connects TRBV29-1 to TRBJ1-1; 8 nucleotides agree with TRBD1. With 2 bases clipped from V and 1 base from J, the junction kept 6 bases outside the gene matches. The CDR3 runs to 15 residues. In germline, CDR1 is SQVTM, CDR2 ANQGSEA.

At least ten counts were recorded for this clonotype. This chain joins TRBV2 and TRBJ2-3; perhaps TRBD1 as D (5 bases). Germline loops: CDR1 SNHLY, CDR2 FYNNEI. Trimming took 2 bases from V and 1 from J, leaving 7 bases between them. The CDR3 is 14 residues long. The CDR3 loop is CASSETGGTDTQYF. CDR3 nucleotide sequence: TGTGCCAGCAGTGAAACAGGCGGCACAGATACGCAGTATTTT.

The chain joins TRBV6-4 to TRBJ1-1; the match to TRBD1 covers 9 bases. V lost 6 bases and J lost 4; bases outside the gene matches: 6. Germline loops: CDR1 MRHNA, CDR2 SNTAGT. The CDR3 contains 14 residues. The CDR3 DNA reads TGTGCCAGCAGCGATACAGGGGGCGTCACTGAAGCTTTCTTT. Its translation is CASSDTGGVTEAFF.

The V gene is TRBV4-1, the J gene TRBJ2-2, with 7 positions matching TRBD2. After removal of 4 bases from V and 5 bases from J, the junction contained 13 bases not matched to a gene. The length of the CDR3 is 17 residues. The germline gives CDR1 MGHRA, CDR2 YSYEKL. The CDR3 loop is CASSLLRMGGGTGELFF. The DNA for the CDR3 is TGCGCCAGCAGCCTACTTCGAATGGGGGGGGGAACCGGGGAGCTGTTTTTT.

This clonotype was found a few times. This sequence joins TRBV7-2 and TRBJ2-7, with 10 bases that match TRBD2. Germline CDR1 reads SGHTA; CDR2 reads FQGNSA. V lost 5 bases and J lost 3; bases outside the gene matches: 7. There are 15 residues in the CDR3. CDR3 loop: CASSPALAGSYEQYF. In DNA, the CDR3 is TGTGCCAGCAGCCCGGCACTAGCGGGGAGCTACGAGCAGTACTTC. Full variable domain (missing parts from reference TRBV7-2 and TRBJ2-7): GAGVSQSPSNKVTEKGKDVELRCDPISGHTALYWYRQSLGQGLEFLIYFQGNSAPDKSGLPSDRFSAERTGGSVSTLTIQRTQQEDSAVYLCASSPALAGSYEQYFGPGTRLTVT.

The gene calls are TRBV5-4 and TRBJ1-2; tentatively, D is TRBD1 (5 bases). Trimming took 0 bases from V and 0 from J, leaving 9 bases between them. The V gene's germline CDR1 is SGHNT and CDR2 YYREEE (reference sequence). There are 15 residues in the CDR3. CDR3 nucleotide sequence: TGTGCCAGCAGCTTGGAACCGGGGGCTAACTATGGCTACACCTTC. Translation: CASSLEPGANYGYTF.

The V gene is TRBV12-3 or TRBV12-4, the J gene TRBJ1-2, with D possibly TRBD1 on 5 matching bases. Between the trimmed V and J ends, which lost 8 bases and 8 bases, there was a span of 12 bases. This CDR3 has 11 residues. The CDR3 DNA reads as TGTGCCAGCCTCGAGTGGGGCGGCTACACCTTC. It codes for CASLEWGGYTF.

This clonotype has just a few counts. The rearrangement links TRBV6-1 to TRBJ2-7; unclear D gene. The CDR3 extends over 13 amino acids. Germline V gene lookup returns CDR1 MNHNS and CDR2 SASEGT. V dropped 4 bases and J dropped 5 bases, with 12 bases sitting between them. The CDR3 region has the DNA TGTGCCAGCAGTGGGGGATCGACGGACGAGCAGTACTTC. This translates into CASSGGSTDEQYF.

CDR3 bases: TGTGCCATAAAGACAGGGACTAACTATGGCTACACCTTC. Its translation is CAIKTGTNYGYTF. The rearrangement joins TRBV2 to TRBJ1-2, with 7 bases fitting TRBD1. Germline V gene sequence: CDR1 SNHLY, CDR2 FYNNEI. The CDR3 is 13 amino acids. The V segment lost 10 bases and the J segment 0 bases; nucleotides outside the gene matches: 5.

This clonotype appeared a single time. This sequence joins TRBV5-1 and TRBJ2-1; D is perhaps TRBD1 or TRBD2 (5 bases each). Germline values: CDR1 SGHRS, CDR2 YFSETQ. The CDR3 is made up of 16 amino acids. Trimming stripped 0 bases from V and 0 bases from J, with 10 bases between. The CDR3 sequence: CASSLAGLGSYNEQFF. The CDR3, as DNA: TGCGCCAGCAGCTTGGCGGGGCTGGGCTCCTACAATGAGCAGTTCTTC.

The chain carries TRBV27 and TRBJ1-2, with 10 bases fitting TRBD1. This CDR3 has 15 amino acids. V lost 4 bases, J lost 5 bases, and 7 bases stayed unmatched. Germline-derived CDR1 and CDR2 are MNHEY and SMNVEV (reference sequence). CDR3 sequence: CASSWNPGQGYGYTF. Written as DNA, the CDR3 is TGTGCCAGCAGTTGGAATCCGGGACAGGGGTATGGCTACACCTTC.

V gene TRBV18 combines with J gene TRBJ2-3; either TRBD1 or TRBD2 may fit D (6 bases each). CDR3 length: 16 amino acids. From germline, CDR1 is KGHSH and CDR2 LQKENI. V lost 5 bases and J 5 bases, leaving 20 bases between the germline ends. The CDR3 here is CASSGGGPGVEDTQYF. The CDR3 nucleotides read TGTGCCAGCTCAGGTGGGGGGCCAGGTGTTGAAGATACGCAGTATTTT. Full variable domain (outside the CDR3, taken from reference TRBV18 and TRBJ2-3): NAGVMQNPRHLVRRRGQEARLRCSPMKGHSHVYWYRQLPEEGLKFMVYLQKENIIDESGMPKERFSAEFPKEGPSILRIQQVVRGDSAAYFCASSGGGPGVEDTQYFGPGTRLTVL.

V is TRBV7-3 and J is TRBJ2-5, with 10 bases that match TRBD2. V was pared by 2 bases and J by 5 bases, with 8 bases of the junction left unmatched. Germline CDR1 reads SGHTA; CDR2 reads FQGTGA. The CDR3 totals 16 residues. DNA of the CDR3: TGTGCCAGCAGCTTACTAGCGGGGGCTTCGGGGGAGACCCAGTACTTC. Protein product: CASSLLAGASGETQYF.

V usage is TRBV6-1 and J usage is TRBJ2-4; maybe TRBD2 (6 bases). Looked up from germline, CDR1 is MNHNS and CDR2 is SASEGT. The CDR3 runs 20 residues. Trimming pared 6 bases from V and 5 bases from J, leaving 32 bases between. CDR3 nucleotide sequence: TGTGCCAGCAGAAAATTTGGGGGGTCGACTTCTGAACCCTCCCAAAACATTCAGTACTTC. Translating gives CASRKFGGSTSEPSQNIQYF.

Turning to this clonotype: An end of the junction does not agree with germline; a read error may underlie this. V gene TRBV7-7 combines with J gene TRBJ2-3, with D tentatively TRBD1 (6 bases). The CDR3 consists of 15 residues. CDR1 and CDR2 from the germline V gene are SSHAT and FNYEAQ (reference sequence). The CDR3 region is CASSHSGQVTDTQYF. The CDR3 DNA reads TGTGCTAGCAGCCACTCGGGACAAGTCACAGATACGCAGTATTTT.

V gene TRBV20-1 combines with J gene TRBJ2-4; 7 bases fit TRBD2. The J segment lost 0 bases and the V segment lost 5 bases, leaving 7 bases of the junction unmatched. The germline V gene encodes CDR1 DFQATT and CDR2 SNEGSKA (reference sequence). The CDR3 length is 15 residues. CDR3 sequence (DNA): TGCAGTGCTTGGGAGGGAGGATTAGCCAAAAACATTCAGTACTTC. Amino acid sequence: CSAWEGGLAKNIQYF.

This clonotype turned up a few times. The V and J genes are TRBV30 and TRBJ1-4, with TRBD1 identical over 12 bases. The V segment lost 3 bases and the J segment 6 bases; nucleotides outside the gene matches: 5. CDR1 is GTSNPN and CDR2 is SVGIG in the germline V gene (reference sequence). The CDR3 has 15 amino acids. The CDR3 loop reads CAWRPGQGAHEKLFF. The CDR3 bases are TGTGCCTGGAGACCGGGACAGGGGGCGCATGAAAAACTGTTTTTT.

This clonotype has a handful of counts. As DNA, the CDR3 is TGTGCCAGCAGCTTAGAGGGGATGGGCGGGGAGCTGTTTTTT. Translated: CASSLEGMGGELFF. This chain connects TRBV7-2 to TRBJ2-2; possibly TRBD1 for D (5 bases). Trimming took off 1 base at V and 7 bases at J, with 10 bases between the two ends. CDR3 length: 14 amino acids. Germline V gene lookup returns CDR1 SGHTA and CDR2 FQGNSA.

The CDR3 spells CASSYRAVGANVLTF. The CDR3 region has the DNA TGTGCCAGCAGTTATAGGGCGGTCGGGGCCAACGTCCTGACTTTC. This chain joins TRBV6-5 and TRBJ2-6; D remains ambiguous. Germline-derived CDR1 and CDR2 are MNHEY and SVGAGI. V was clipped by 3 bases and J by 4 bases, with 10 bases between them. This CDR3 spans 15 amino acids.

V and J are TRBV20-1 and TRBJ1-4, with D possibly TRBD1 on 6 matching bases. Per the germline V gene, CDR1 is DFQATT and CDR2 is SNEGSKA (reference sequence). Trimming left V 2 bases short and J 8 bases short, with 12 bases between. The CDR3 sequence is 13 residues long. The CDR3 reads CSARWQGTEKLFF. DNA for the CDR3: TGCAGTGCTAGATGGCAGGGGACCGAAAAACTGTTTTTT.

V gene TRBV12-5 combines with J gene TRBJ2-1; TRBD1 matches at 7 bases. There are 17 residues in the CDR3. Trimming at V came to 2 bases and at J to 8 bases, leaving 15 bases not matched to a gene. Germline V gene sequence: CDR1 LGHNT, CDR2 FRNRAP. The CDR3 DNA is TGTGCTAGTGGTTTGAGTGGGGCCGCGACAGGGAGACATGAGCAGTTCTTC. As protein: CASGLSGAATGRHEQFF.